The sequence of this TCR beta chain was determined in a study of T-cell reconstitution after alpha-beta-depleted transplantation in children. The study's findings and limits: From surviving recipient T cells and thymic progenitors came the high day-60 TCRbeta diversity observed in some patients. Most T-cell counts and diversity one year after the transplant came from T cells that were newly produced. As was reported, about two months after transplant, alpha-beta T cells came from several hundred expanded graft clones.

Unique molecular identifiers were used to barcode this TCRbeta library. TCRdb ran MiXCR on the PCR reads and lists one entry per CDR3 protein. The sample holds about a million distinct CDR3 sequences, 25% to 35% seen once. There are a few counts of this clonotype. Its cognate antigen is unknown. CDR1 ENHRY and CDR2 SYGVKD come from the germline V gene. V lost 2 bases, J lost 1 base, and 5 bases lay in between. The CDR3 covers 13 residues. Sequencing used PBMCs, mostly from graft donor cells, obtained 360 days after TCRalphabeta/CD19-depleted stem cell transplant. The source is a boy younger than two who had a stem cell transplant for SCID, so the T cells may come from the graft donor. This chain uses TRBV10-3 with TRBJ1-1; D is unresolved. The CDR3: CAISEGRNTEAFF. The CDR3 DNA sequence: TGTGCCATCAGTGAGGGGAGGAACACTGAAGCTTTCTTT.